Listed below are T cell receptor beta chains from one sample, sequenced in a study of blood T cell repertoires in COVID-19. Using immunoSEQ multiplex PCR, the repertoire was profiled, and TCRdb retains in-frame clones only, with some absent. The table records about 80,000 clones, about 78% of them present only once. The sequencing sample was made of peripheral blood. The receptors shown here come from a human donor in a cohort sampled during active COVID-19. Both conserved end residues are part of each CDR3. The order of the fields is D gene, CDR3 length, V gene, CDR3 protein. D genes are given only for firm matches.

>-|16|TRBV21-1
CASSKRTTPGVETQYF
>-|13|TRBV25-1
CASSEYGNTEAFF
>-|16|TRBV6-2/TRBV6-3
CASSPIGGTDWLAQHF
>-|17|TRBV1
CTSSQDRAAGGTDTQYF
>-|15|TRBV9
CASSVGGAMNTEAFF
>-|14|TRBV7-2
CASSSSGPRDTQYF
>-|12|TRBV28
CASTEPGQPQHF
>TRBD2|19|TRBV9
CASSVDPSRAGGGTGELFF
>-|15|TRBV7-3
CASSTSGSGTGELFF
>-|15|TRBV6-4
CASSQAGLDTGELFF
>-|16|TRBV7-8
CASSFIYRRDSYEQYF
>-|13|TRBV28
CASSVTINTEAFF
>TRBD1|16|TRBV27
CASSGSTGGGYNEQFF
>TRBD1|15|TRBV24-1
CATSPSQGARTEAFF
>TRBD1|17|TRBV4-1
CASSQVGTGVPTDTQYF
>TRBD2|15|TRBV7-8
CASRGEGGYRGEQFF
>-|13|TRBV6-5
CASSYQDFTEAFF
>TRBD1|14|TRBV9
CASSDRGITDTQYF
>TRBD2|18|TRBV9
CASSVLAGAPLNTGELFF
>-|19|TRBV18
CASSPQGLTGSYSNQPQHF
>TRBD1|17|TRBV2
CASSFRPGQPSQGTQYF
>-|16|TRBV5-1
CASSSWGDSGANVLTF
>TRBD1|16|TRBV2
CASSEWGQGTNNEQFF
>-|12|TRBV29-1
CSVRDTNQPQHF
>-|17|TRBV28
CASSLCAETEGQETQYF